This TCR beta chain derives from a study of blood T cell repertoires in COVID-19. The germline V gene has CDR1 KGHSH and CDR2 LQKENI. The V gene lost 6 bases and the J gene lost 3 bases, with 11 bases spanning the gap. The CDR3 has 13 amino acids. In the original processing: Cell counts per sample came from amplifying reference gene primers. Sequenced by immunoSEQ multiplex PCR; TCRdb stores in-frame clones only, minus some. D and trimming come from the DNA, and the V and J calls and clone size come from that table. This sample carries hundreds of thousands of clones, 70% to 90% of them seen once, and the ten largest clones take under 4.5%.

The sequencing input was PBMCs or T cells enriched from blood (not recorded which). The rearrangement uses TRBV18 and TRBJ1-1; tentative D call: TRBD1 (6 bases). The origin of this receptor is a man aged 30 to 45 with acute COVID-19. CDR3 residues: CASSQGLDTEAFF. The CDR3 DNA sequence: TGTGCCAGCTCGCAGGGGTTGGACACTGAAGCTTTCTTT.